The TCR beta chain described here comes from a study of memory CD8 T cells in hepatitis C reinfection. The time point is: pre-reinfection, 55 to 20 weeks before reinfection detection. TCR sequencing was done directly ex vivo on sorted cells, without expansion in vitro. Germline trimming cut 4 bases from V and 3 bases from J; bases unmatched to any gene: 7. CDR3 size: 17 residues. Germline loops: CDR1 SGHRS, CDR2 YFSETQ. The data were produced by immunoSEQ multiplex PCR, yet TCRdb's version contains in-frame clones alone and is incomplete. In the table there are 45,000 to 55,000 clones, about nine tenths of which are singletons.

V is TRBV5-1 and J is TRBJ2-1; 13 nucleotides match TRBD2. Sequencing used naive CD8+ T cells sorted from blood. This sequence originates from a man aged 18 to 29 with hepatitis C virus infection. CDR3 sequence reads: CASSPGTSGIHYNEQFF. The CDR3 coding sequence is TGCGCCAGCAGCCCGGGGACTAGCGGGATCCACTACAATGAGCAGTTCTTC.